The TCR beta chain described here comes from a study of cytomegalovirus exposure and HLA in healthy donors. Study overall: In a later analysis, it was reported that the 120 or so validation repertoires had been produced on the same platform as the roughly 610 repertoires belonging to the first cohort. Study results and caveats: In vitro checks showed that three CMV-associated chains really do target CMV antigens. According to a subsequent analysis, TCR clusters from the first cohort were inclined to appear together in the 100 to 150 validation repertoires.

This clone was counted a single time. Its cognate antigen is unknown. The V gene's germline CDR1 is SGHNT and CDR2 YENEEA. V lost 4 bases and J lost 0; bases outside the gene matches: 10. This CDR3 spans 18 amino acids. Only in-frame clones appear in the TCRdb table, and some are missing; sequencing was by immunoSEQ multiplex PCR. The sample records roughly 58,000 clones, more than 80% being singletons. These donors were members of the approximately 120-subject validation cohort, a group separate from the approximately 680-subject first cohort. The receptor's source is a man younger than 35 in good health and CMV-seronegative. Sequencing was done on a sample of PBMCs. The V and J genes are TRBV11-3 and TRBJ2-7; 12 bases align to TRBD2. As DNA, the CDR3 is TGTGCCAGCAGCTCCCATCTAGCGGGAGGGGTCTCCTCCTACGAGCAGTACTTC. Translation: CASSSHLAGGVSSYEQYF.